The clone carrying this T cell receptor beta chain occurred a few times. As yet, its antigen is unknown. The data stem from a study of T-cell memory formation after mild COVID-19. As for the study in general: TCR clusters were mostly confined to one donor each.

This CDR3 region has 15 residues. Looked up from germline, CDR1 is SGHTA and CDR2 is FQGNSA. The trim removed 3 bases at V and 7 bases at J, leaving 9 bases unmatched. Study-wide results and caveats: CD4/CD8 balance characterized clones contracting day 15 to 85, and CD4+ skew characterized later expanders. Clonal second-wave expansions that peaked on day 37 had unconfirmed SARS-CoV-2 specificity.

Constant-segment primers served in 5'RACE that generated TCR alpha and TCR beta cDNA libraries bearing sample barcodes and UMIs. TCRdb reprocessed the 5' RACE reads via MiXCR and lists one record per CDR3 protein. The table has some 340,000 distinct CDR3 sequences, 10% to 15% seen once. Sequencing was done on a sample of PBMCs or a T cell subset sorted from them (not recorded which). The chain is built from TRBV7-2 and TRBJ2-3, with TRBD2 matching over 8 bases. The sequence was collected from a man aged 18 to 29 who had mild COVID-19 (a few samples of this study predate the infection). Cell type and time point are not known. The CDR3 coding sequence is TGTGCCAGCAGCTTTATTGCGGGGGGTCCGAATACGCAGTATTTT. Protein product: CASSFIAGGPNTQYF.